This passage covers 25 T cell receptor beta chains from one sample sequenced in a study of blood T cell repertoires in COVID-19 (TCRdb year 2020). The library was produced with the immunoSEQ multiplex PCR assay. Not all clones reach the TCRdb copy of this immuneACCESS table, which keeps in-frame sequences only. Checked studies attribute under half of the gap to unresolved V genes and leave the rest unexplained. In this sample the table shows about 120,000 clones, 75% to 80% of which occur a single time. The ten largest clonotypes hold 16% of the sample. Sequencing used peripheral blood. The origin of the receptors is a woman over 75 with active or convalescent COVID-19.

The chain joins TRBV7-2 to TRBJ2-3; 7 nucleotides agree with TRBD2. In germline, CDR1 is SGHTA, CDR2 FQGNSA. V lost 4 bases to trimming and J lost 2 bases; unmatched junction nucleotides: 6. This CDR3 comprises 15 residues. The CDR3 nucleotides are TGTGCCAGCAGCTCCCCTAGCGGTTACACAGATACGCAGTATTTT. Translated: CASSSPSGYTDTQYF.

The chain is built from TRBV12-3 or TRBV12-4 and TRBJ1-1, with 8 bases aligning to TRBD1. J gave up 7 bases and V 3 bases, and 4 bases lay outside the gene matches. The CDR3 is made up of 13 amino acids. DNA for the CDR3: TGTGCCAGCAGTTTGACAGGGGATAGTGAAGCTTTCTTT. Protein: CASSLTGDSEAFF.

This CDR3 reads CASSGGTAEAFF. The CDR3 nucleotides are TGTGCCAGCAGTGGCGGGACAGCTGAAGCTTTCTTT. The rearrangement joins TRBV2 to TRBJ1-1; 7 nucleotides line up with TRBD1. The ends lost 4 bases at V and 6 bases at J; junction bases unmatched: 2. Germline V gene lookup returns CDR1 SNHLY and CDR2 FYNNEI. The CDR3 spans 12 residues.

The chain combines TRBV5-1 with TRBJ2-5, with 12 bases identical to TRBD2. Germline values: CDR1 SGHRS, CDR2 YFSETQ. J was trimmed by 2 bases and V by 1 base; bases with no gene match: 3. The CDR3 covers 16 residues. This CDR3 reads CASSLTTSGSQETQYF. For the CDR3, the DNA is TGCGCCAGCAGCTTGACGACTAGCGGGAGTCAAGAGACCCAGTACTTC.

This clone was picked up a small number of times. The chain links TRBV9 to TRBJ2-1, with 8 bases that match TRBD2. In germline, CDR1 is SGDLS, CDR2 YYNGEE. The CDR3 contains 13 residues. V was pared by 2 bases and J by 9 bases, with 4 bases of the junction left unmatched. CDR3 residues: CASSVDLAGEQFF. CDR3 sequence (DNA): TGTGCCAGCAGCGTTGATCTAGCGGGTGAGCAGTTCTTC.

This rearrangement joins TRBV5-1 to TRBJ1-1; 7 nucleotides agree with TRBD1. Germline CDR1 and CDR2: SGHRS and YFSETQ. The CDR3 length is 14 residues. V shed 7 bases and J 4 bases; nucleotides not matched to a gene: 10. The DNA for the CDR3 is TGCGCCAGCCGATCAAGACAGGGCAGCACTGAAGCTTTCTTT. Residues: CASRSRQGSTEAFF.

The CDR3 DNA follows: TGTGCCAGCAGCTTAGGATACGGTAGCGGGAGGGCGGGTGAGACCCAGTACTTC. This gives the protein CASSLGYGSGRAGETQYF. This chain uses TRBV7-8 with TRBJ2-5; TRBD2 matches at 11 bases. This CDR3 spans 18 amino acids. Trimming removed 1 base from V and 5 bases from J; junction bases left unmatched: 12. Germline V gene lookup returns CDR1 SGHVS and CDR2 FQNEAQ. Full variable domain (remainder filled in from reference TRBV7-8 and TRBJ2-5): GAGVSQSPRYKVAKRGQDVALRCDPISGHVSLFWYQQALGQGPEFLTYFQNEAQLDKSGLPSDRFFAERPEGSVSTLKIQRTQQEDSAVYLCASSLGYGSGRAGETQYFGPGTRLLVL.

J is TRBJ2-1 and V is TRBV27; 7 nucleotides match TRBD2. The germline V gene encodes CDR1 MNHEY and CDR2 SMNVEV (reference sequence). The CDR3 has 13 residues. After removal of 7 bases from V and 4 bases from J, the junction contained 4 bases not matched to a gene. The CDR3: CASKRDPYNEQFF. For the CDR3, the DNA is TGTGCCAGCAAGCGGGACCCGTACAATGAGCAGTTCTTC.

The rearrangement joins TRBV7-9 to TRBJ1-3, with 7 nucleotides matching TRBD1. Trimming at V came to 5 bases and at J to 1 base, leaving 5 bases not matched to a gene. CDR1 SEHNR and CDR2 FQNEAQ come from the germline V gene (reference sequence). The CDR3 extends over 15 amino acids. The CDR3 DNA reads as TGTGCCAGCAGCCTAGGGGGCTTATCTGGAAACACCATATATTTT. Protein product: CASSLGGLSGNTIYF.

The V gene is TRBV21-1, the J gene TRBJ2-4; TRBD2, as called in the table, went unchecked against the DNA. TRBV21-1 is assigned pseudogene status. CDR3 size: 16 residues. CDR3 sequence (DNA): TGTGCCAGCAGTCACGGGACTAGCTTAGCCAAAAACATTCAGTACTTC. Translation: CASSHGTSLAKNIQYF.

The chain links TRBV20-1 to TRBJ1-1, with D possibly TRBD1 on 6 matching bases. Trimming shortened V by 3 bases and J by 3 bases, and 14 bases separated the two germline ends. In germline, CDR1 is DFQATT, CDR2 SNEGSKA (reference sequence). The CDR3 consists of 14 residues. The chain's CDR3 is CSASLQGRDTEAFF. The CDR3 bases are TGCAGTGCTAGTCTACAGGGCCGGGACACTGAAGCTTTCTTT.

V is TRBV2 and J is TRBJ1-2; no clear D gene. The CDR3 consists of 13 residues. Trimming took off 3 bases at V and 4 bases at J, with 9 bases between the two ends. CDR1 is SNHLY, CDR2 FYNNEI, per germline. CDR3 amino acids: CASSDGGLYGYTF. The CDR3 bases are TGTGCCAGCAGTGATGGTGGCCTCTATGGCTACACCTTC.

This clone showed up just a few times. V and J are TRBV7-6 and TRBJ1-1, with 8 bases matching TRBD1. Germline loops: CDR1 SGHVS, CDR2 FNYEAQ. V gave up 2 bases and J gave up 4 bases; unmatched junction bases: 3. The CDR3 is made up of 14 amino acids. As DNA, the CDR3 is TGTGCCAGCAGCTTAAACACAGGGGGCACTGAAGCTTTCTTT. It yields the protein CASSLNTGGTEAFF.

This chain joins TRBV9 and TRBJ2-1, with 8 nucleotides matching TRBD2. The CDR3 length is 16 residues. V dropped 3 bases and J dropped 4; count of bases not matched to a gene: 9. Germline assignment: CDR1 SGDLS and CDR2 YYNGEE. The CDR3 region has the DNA TGTGCCAGCAGCGCCAGGAGCGGGAGAGCTTACAATGAGCAGTTCTTC. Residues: CASSARSGRAYNEQFF. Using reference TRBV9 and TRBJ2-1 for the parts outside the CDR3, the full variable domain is DSGVTQTPKHLITATGQRVTLRCSPRSGDLSVYWYQQSLDQGLQFLIQYYNGEERAKGNILERFSAQQFPDLHSELNLSSLELGDSALYFCASSARSGRAYNEQFFGPGTRLTVL.

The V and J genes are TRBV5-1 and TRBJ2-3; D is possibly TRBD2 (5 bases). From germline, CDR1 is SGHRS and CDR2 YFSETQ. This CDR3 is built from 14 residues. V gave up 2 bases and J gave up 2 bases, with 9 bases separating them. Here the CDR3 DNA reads TGCGCCAGCAGCTTCCGGGGAACCACAGATACGCAGTATTTT. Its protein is CASSFRGTTDTQYF. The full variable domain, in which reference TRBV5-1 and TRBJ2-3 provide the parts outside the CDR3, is KAGVTQTPRYLIKTRGQQVTLSCSPISGHRSVSWYQQTPGQGLQFLFEYFSETQRNKGNFPGRFSGRQFSNSRSEMNVSTLELGDSALYLCASSFRGTTDTQYFGPGTRLTVL.

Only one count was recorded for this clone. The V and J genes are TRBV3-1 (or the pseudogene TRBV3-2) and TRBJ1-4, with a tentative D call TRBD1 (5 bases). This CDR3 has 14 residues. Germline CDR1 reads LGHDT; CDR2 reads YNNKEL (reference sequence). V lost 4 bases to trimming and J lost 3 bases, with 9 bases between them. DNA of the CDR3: TGTGCCAGCAGCCGCCGGGGGGCTAATGAAAAACTGTTTTTT. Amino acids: CASSRRGANEKLFF.

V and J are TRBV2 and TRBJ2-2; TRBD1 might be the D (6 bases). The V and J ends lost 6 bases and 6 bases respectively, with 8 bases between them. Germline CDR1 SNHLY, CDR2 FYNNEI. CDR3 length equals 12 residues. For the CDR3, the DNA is TGTGCCAGCAGCGCAGGGGCCGGGGAGCTGTTTTTT. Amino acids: CASSAGAGELFF.

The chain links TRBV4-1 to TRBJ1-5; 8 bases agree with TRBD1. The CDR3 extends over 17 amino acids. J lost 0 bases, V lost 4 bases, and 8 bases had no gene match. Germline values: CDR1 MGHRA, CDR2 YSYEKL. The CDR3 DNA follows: TGCGCCAGCAGCCTCCGGCAGGGGGCGGATAGCAATCAGCCCCAGCATTTT. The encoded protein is CASSLRQGADSNQPQHF.

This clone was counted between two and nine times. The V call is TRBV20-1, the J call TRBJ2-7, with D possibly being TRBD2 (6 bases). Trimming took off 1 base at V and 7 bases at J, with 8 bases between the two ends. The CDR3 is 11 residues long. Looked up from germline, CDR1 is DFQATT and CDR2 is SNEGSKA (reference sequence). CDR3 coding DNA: TGCAGTGCTAGAGTGGGGGGAGAGCAGTACTTC. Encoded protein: CSARVGGEQYF.

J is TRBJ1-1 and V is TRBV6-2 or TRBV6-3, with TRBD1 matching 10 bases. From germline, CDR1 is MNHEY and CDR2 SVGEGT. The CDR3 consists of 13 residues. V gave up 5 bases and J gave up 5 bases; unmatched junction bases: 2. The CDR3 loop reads CASSDRGQTEAFF. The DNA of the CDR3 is TGTGCCAGCAGTGACAGGGGGCAAACTGAAGCTTTCTTT.

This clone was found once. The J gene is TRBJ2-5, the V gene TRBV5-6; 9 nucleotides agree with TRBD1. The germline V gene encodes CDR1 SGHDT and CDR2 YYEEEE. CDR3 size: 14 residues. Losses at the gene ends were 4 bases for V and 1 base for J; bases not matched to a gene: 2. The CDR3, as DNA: TGTGCCAGCAGCAGGACAGGGGCCCAAGAGACCCAGTACTTC. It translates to CASSRTGAQETQYF.

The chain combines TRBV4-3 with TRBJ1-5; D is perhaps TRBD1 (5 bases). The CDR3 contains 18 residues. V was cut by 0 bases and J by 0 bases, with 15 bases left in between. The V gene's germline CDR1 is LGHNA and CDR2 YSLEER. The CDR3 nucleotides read TGCGCCAGCAGCCAAGATGGGGCAGGCAGAGATAGCAATCAGCCCCAGCATTTT. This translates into CASSQDGAGRDSNQPQHF.

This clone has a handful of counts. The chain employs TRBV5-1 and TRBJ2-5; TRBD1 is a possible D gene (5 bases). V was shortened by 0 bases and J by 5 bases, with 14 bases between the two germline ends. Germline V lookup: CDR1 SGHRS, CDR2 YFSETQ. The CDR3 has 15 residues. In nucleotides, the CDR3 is TGCGCCAGCAGCTTGGGTGGAATGAAGGGGGAGACCCAGTACTTC. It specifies CASSLGGMKGETQYF.

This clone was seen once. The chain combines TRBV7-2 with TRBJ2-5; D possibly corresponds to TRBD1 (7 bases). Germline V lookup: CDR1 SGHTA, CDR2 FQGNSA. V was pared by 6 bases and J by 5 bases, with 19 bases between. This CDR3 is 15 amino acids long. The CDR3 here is CASRAITGAGETQYF. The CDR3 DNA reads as TGTGCCAGCAGAGCCATTACAGGGGCGGGGGAGACCCAGTACTTC. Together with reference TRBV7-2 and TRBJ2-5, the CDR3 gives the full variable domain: GAGVSQSPSNKVTEKGKDVELRCDPISGHTALYWYRQSLGQGLEFLIYFQGNSAPDKSGLPSDRFSAERTGGSVSTLTIQRTQQEDSAVYLCASRAITGAGETQYFGPGTRLLVL.

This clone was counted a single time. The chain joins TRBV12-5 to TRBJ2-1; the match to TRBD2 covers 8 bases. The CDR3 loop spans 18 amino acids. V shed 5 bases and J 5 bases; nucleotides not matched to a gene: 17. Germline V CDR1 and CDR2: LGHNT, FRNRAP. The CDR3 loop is CASGPLTGLGGVDNEQFF. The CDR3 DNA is TGTGCTAGTGGTCCCCTAACGGGACTAGGGGGAGTGGACAATGAGCAGTTCTTC.